The T cell receptor (beta chain) under discussion was sequenced for a study of beta chain features in type 1 diabetes (dated by TCRdb to the late 2010s). Describing the broader study: No differences in mean age, gender distribution, total cell number or subset yield were found between patients and healthy donors. A total of over 95,000,000 sorted cells were examined across all samples, and RNA yield correlated strongly with the number of cells per subset. In the study, recently diagnosed type 1 diabetes patients and matched healthy donors were compared on the TCRB repertoires of their sorted circulating CD4+ T cell subsets. Regulatory and stem cell-like memory subsets were obtained from only 8 patients and roughly eight healthy donors, while naive and central memory subsets were obtained from all 28 donors. General study outcomes and caveats: Because cDNA was sequenced instead of genomic DNA, highly expressing activated cells could be over-represented, though the groups showed no difference in activation or CD3 levels. Naive, central memory and regulatory TCRB repertoires appeared to be more similar among patients than among healthy donors. PCR may preferentially amplify shorter templates, but because patient and control samples were amplified and corrected together, any resulting skew would affect both groups equally. Fewer insertions and more nucleotide deletions at VDJ recombination sites were observed in patients with type 1 diabetes, implying thymic rearrangement abnormalities. Type 1 diabetes patients showed a moderate but significant shortening of TCRB CDR3 length in all four CD4+ subsets. HLA sub-analyses involved small numbers of individuals, so any influence of HLA type on TCRB rearrangement remained unresolved.

The germline V gene supplies CDR1 SGDLS and CDR2 YYNGEE. The CDR3 contains 16 residues, cysteine and phenylalanine counted. Only the CDR3 part of the read is kept: 48 bases, read in frame from the first base. At the junction V is shortened by 0 bases and J by 9 bases; bases outside the gene matches: 12. From each donor, a single peripheral blood sample of 100 to 150 mL on average was drawn into heparinised tubes. A BD FACSAria II and a panel including CD45RO, CCR7, CD25, CD127, CD95 and CD27 were used to sort naive, central memory, regulatory and stem cell-like memory CD4+ T cells. Every sorted population had a purity above 95%. PBMCs were isolated right away by Lymphoprep density gradient centrifugation and were stained directly, without culture. To minimize batch effects, samples were stained and sorted in pairs, one healthy donor with one patient per experiment. This clone was counted only a few times. There is no known antigen for this receptor. Base qualities are missing; no much larger clone stands one base away.

The entire amount of isolated RNA was reverse transcribed using the High Capacity cDNA Reverse Transcription Kit, so the sequenced TCRB transcripts were expressed ones. Deep immunoSEQ sequencing was applied to naive, central memory and regulatory T cell samples, giving an average of about 3.8 million total reads per sample. After sorted cells were lysed in RLT buffer, RNA was extracted with DNase-treated RNeasy Micro or Mini kits, with the choice depending on cell number. To prevent cross-contamination, each cell subset was processed individually, whereas patient and healthy donor samples were processed jointly. The immunoSEQ multiplex PCR was used to amplify TCRB sequences from cDNA, generating 87-bp fragments that spanned the CDR3 region. The amplicons were sequenced using the Illumina HiSeq platform. As for how the authors treated the data: PCR bias was corrected computationally using synthetic template baselines, and reads within Hamming distance 2 were collapsed, with unmergeable singletons discarded. By aligning reads against IMGT, V, D and J genes, CDR3 length, and insertions or deletions at six rearrangement sites were assigned. Within each subset, clonotype counts were normalized to sorted cell number, and only after that were true diversity and Gini coefficients computed with the tcR R package. The overlap coefficient, calculated on TCRB nucleotide sequences, was used to measure repertoire sharing. As a proxy for the pre-selection repertoire, out-of-frame TCRB sequences from naive cells were analyzed. This immuneACCESS table, as held by TCRdb, lists in-frame sequences with V and J called but not all clones. Of the missing ones, under half trace to an unresolved V gene in checked studies; the others have no known cause. Clonal size and the V and J genes are those of that table, whereas D and trimming came from the DNA. Within this sample are hundreds of thousands of clones, with 8% to 13% of them counted one time only. The ten largest clonotypes hold about 0.015% of the sample.

The specimen was naive CD4+ T cells from blood. Sample cell subset or site, as interpreted from the label and publication: true naive CD4+ T cells. The source of this sequence is a woman in her 30s in good health. The rearrangement joined TRBV9 to TRBJ2-1; TRBD2 fits 7 bases in the junction. The nucleotide sequence reads TGTGCCAGCAGCGTAGCTAGCGGTCAGGGTCACGGTGAGCAGTTCTTC. This translates into CASSVASGQGHGEQFF.